These 4 T cell receptor beta chains were sequenced from one sample in a study of blood T cell repertoires in COVID-19. Only in-frame clones appear in the TCRdb table, and some are missing; sequencing was by immunoSEQ multiplex PCR. The sample comprises approximately 68,000 clones, roughly 91% of which are singletons, and 6.6% rests with the top ten. Source material: peripheral blood. These TCRs come from a man between 45 and 60 years old with active COVID-19.

In DNA form, the CDR3 reads TGTGCCAGTAGTATTGCGGGGGGGCCTAATGAGCAGTTCTTC. Amino acids: CASSIAGGPNEQFF. V and J are TRBV19 and TRBJ2-1, with TRBD2 matching 9 bases. The CDR3 sequence is 14 residues long. V shed 3 bases, J shed 7 bases, and the junction held 4 bases outside the gene matches. Looked up from germline, CDR1 is LNHDA and CDR2 is SQIVND (reference sequence).

The genes are TRBV4-3 and TRBJ2-2; D is uncertain. V shed 1 base and J shed 1 base, with 13 bases lying between them. CDR3 length: 17 residues. From germline, CDR1 is LGHNA and CDR2 YSLEER. The CDR3 loop is CASSQGAISLNTGELFF. CDR3 sequence (DNA): TGCGCCAGCAGCCAAGGGGCAATTTCTCTGAACACCGGGGAGCTGTTTTTT.

The chain combines TRBV5-8 with TRBJ2-5, with 7 bases matching TRBD2. Germline CDR1 reads SGHTS; CDR2 reads YDEGEE. The trim removed 4 bases at V and 5 bases at J, leaving 11 bases unmatched. The CDR3 loop spans 15 amino acids. The CDR3 is CASSPAGVVWETQYF. The CDR3 nucleotides are TGTGCCAGCAGCCCTGCGGGAGTGGTTTGGGAGACCCAGTACTTC.

This chain links TRBV6-6 with TRBJ1-6; perhaps TRBD1 as D (6 bases). CDR1 is MNHNY, CDR2 SVGAGI, per germline (reference sequence). This CDR3 contains 15 residues. Trimming removed 5 bases from V and 4 bases from J, with 12 bases in between. In nucleotides, the CDR3 is TGTGCCAGCAGTCACGGACAGTTTTATAATTCACCCCTCCACTTT. Residues: CASSHGQFYNSPLHF.